The clone carrying this TCR beta chain turned up a few times. Its antigen is unidentified. One entry per CDR3 protein results from TCRdb running MiXCR on the 5' RACE reads. The table includes a few hundred thousand distinct CDR3 sequences, roughly 3.9% detected once. The length of the CDR3 is 13 residues. Germline V gene data show CDR1 as SEHNR and CDR2 as FQNEAQ (reference sequence). Trimming pared 1 base from V and 4 bases from J, leaving 4 bases between. The data derive from a study of T cells after yellow fever vaccination. Findings and caveats of the study: Post-booster reappearance was seen for most primary-vaccination clones (about 95% CD4, roughly 88% CD8).

The material was PBMCs, obtained 5 days after the yellow fever booster vaccination. The TCR comes from a man younger than 35 who received the YFV17D yellow fever vaccine. The chain is built from TRBV7-9 and TRBJ2-2; D gene unclear. The CDR3 region is CASSLVLTGELFF. The CDR3 DNA reads as TGTGCCAGCAGCTTAGTTCTCACCGGGGAGCTGTTTTTT. Using reference TRBV7-9 and TRBJ2-2 for the parts outside the CDR3, the full variable domain is DTGVSQNPRHKITKRGQNVTFRCDPISEHNRLYWYRQTLGQGPEFLTYFQNEAQLEKSRLLSDRFSAERPKGSFSTLEIQRTEQGDSAMYLCASSLVLTGELFFGEGSRLTVL.